This TCR beta chain was profiled in a study of siplizumab effects on memory and regulatory T cells. The CDR3 is 13 residues long. Per the germline V gene, CDR1 is LNHNV and CDR2 is YYDKDF (reference sequence). Trimming took 4 bases from V and 3 from J, leaving 10 bases between them. TCR templates, 75,000 to 100,000 per sample, were assayed. Sequencing used immunoSEQ multiplex PCR; TCRdb keeps in-frame clones, though not all of them. Among some 100,000 clones listed, around 92% were seen once. This sequence joins TRBV15 and TRBJ2-7; D ambiguous. This TCR came from a human donor in good health. Some clones in this sample may be carry-over from other donors' samples. The specimen sequenced was CD4+ T cells sorted from blood. The CDR3 spells CATSTTLGYEQYF. The CDR3 DNA reads as TGTGCCACCAGCACAACCTTGGGCTACGAGCAGTACTTC.